The rows below give T cell receptor beta chains drawn from one sample of a study of neurological immune-mediated disorders. In TCRdb, the 5' RACE reads were re-called with MiXCR into one record per CDR3 protein. The sample lists almost 30,000 distinct CDR3 sequences; over 10% were seen once. The sample consisted of PBMCs. Receptor source: a woman between 55 and 75 years old in good health. Both conserved end residues are part of each CDR3. Each record gives: clone size, D gene, V gene, J gene, CDR3 DNA, CDR3 protein. D genes are given only for firm matches. Size tells how often a clone was seen (once, few, many) or the class of an expanded clone, and some rows leave it out.

clone size: many; D gene: .; V gene: TRBV5-1; J gene: TRBJ1-6; CDR3 DNA: TGCGCCAGCAGCGTGGAGGACAGCGCTGTGGCCCTCCACTTT; CDR3 protein: CASSVEDSAVALHF
clone size: many; D gene: .; V gene: TRBV18; J gene: TRBJ2-3; CDR3 DNA: TGTGCCAGCTCACTCGTACCAGGCACAGATACGCAGTATTTT; CDR3 protein: CASSLVPGTDTQYF
clone size: many; D gene: .; V gene: TRBV5-1; J gene: TRBJ2-7; CDR3 DNA: TGCGCCAGCAGCCGGGACTTCTACGAGCAGTACTTC; CDR3 protein: CASSRDFYEQYF
clone size: many; D gene: .; V gene: TRBV5-1; J gene: TRBJ2-3; CDR3 DNA: TGCGCCAGCAGCTTGGCAGAGAGCACAGATACGCAGTATTTT; CDR3 protein: CASSLAESTDTQYF
clone size: many; D gene: .; V gene: TRBV7-3; J gene: TRBJ1-2; CDR3 DNA: TGTGCCAGCAGCCGCTCCCCAGGGACCAACTATGGCTACACCTTC; CDR3 protein: CASSRSPGTNYGYTF
clone size: many; D gene: TRBD1; V gene: TRBV5-5; J gene: TRBJ1-6; CDR3 DNA: TGTGCCAGCAGCTTGCCCCGCGGGACAGCCTATAATTCACCCCTCCACTTT; CDR3 protein: CASSLPRGTAYNSPLHF
clone size: .; D gene: .; V gene: TRBV7-6; J gene: TRBJ2-1; CDR3 DNA: TGTGCCAGCACCCAAAATACGGGCGGGTGTACCTCCTACAATGAGCAGTTCTTC; CDR3 protein: CASTQNTGGCTSYNEQFF
clone size: many; D gene: TRBD2; V gene: TRBV7-2; J gene: TRBJ2-7; CDR3 DNA: TGTGCCAGCAGCTTACCCCAAGCGGGGGGCCCTTACGAGCAGTACTTC; CDR3 protein: CASSLPQAGGPYEQYF
clone size: many; D gene: .; V gene: TRBV4-3; J gene: TRBJ1-3; CDR3 DNA: TGCGCCAGCAGCGCAGGACAGATAACCTCTGGAAACACCATATATTTT; CDR3 protein: CASSAGQITSGNTIYF
clone size: many; D gene: TRBD1; V gene: TRBV5-1; J gene: TRBJ1-2; CDR3 DNA: TGCGCCAGCACCAACGACAGGGGGCGGGTGGACTATGGCTACACCTTC; CDR3 protein: CASTNDRGRVDYGYTF
clone size: many; D gene: TRBD2; V gene: TRBV20-1; J gene: TRBJ2-7; CDR3 DNA: TGCAGTGCTAGAGAGGGGCGGGGGGGCTACGAGCAGTACTTC; CDR3 protein: CSAREGRGGYEQYF
clone size: many; D gene: TRBD2; V gene: TRBV5-1; J gene: TRBJ2-1; CDR3 DNA: TGCGCCAGCAGGACCTTCGGGGACGGGGGGGCCGGGGATGAGCAGTTCTTC; CDR3 protein: CASRTFGDGGAGDEQFF
clone size: many; D gene: TRBD1; V gene: TRBV20-1; J gene: TRBJ1-5; CDR3 DNA: TGCAGTGCTAGACAAGGACAGGGTTATCAGCCCCAGCATTTT; CDR3 protein: CSARQGQGYQPQHF
clone size: many; D gene: .; V gene: TRBV5-5; J gene: TRBJ2-2; CDR3 DNA: TGTGCCAGCAGGGGGGCTAAGGGCTCGGGCACCGGGGAGCTGTTTTTT; CDR3 protein: CASRGAKGSGTGELFF
clone size: many; D gene: TRBD2; V gene: TRBV7-2; J gene: TRBJ2-6; CDR3 DNA: TGTGCCAGCAGCCCTAGCGGGGGGCTTTCTGGGGCCAACGTCCTGACTTTC; CDR3 protein: CASSPSGGLSGANVLTF
clone size: many; D gene: TRBD2; V gene: TRBV5-1; J gene: TRBJ2-3; CDR3 DNA: TGCGCCAGCAGCTTGAATGGACGGGGGGGCCAGGGAGATACGCAGTATTTT; CDR3 protein: CASSLNGRGGQGDTQYF
clone size: many; D gene: TRBD2; V gene: TRBV10-3; J gene: TRBJ2-1; CDR3 DNA: TGTGCCATCAGAAGGGCTAGCGGGGGGGGACGCTCCTACAATGAGCAGTTCTTC; CDR3 protein: CAIRRASGGGRSYNEQFF
clone size: .; D gene: .; V gene: TRBV27; J gene: TRBJ2-1; CDR3 DNA: TGTGCCATCAGTCTGGGATTGGGGGGCACATACAATGAGCAGTTCTTC; CDR3 protein: CAISLGLGGTYNEQFF
clone size: .; D gene: .; V gene: TRBV5-1; J gene: TRBJ2-1; CDR3 DNA: TGCGCCAGCAGCACTGGTACAGTGGCTGAGCAGTTCTTC; CDR3 protein: CASSTGTVAEQFF
clone size: many; D gene: .; V gene: TRBV7-2; J gene: TRBJ2-6; CDR3 DNA: TGTGCCAGCAGCTTAAGAGGGGTCGGGGCCAACGTCCTGACTTTC; CDR3 protein: CASSLRGVGANVLTF
clone size: .; D gene: .; V gene: TRBV6-2/TRBV6-3; J gene: TRBJ1-3; CDR3 DNA: TGTGACAGCAGACCCCTAGGAGTCCGAAACACCATATATTTT; CDR3 protein: CDSRPLGVRNTIYF
clone size: many; D gene: .; V gene: TRBV5-1; J gene: TRBJ1-1; CDR3 DNA: TGCGCCAGCAGCTTGGTTTCAGGGCTTATGAACACTGAAGCTTTCTTT; CDR3 protein: CASSLVSGLMNTEAFF
clone size: many; D gene: .; V gene: TRBV5-4; J gene: TRBJ2-5; CDR3 DNA: TGTGCCAGCAGCGCAGGACTGGGGGGAGAGACCCAGTACTTC; CDR3 protein: CASSAGLGGETQYF
clone size: many; D gene: .; V gene: TRBV7-9; J gene: TRBJ1-1; CDR3 DNA: TGTGCCAGCAGCTTAAAGTTGGGAGGGGACACTGAAGCTTTCTTT; CDR3 protein: CASSLKLGGDTEAFF
clone size: .; D gene: .; V gene: TRBV5-1; J gene: TRBJ2-4; CDR3 DNA: TGCGCCTGCAGCTTAGTGGTCACCAAAAACATTCAGTACTTC; CDR3 protein: CACSLVVTKNIQYF
clone size: many; D gene: TRBD2; V gene: TRBV6-5; J gene: TRBJ2-7; CDR3 DNA: TGTGCCAGCAGTCCCGGGACTAGCACACACGAGCAGTACTTC; CDR3 protein: CASSPGTSTHEQYF
clone size: many; D gene: .; V gene: TRBV7-9; J gene: TRBJ2-7; CDR3 DNA: TGTGCCAGCAGCCAAAGCATAGGAACCTACGAGCAGTACTTC; CDR3 protein: CASSQSIGTYEQYF
clone size: many; D gene: .; V gene: TRBV5-1; J gene: TRBJ1-6; CDR3 DNA: TGCGCCAGCAGTAGTGATTTCTCCTATAATTCACCCCTCCACTTT; CDR3 protein: CASSSDFSYNSPLHF
clone size: many; D gene: .; V gene: TRBV6-2/TRBV6-3; J gene: TRBJ1-2; CDR3 DNA: TGTGCCAGCAGTTACACCCCGGGAGTATCCAAGATCTATGGCTACACCTTC; CDR3 protein: CASSYTPGVSKIYGYTF
clone size: many; D gene: .; V gene: TRBV5-1; J gene: TRBJ2-5; CDR3 DNA: TGCGCCAGCCGAGCAGGGGCTGGAGAGACCCAGTACTTC; CDR3 protein: CASRAGAGETQYF
clone size: many; D gene: .; V gene: TRBV27; J gene: TRBJ2-3; CDR3 DNA: TGTGCCAGCAGTTTATTTGGGCAGGCAGATACGCAGTATTTT; CDR3 protein: CASSLFGQADTQYF
clone size: many; D gene: .; V gene: TRBV5-1; J gene: TRBJ2-7; CDR3 DNA: TGCGCCAGCAGCTTTCATACCTACGCGGCGGGCCAAACCTACGAGCAGTACTTC; CDR3 protein: CASSFHTYAAGQTYEQYF
clone size: once; D gene: .; V gene: TRBV5-1; J gene: TRBJ2-7; CDR3 DNA: TGCGCCAGCAGATTGGCCACAGACAGGCTCCACGAGCAGTACTTC; CDR3 protein: CASRLATDRLHEQYF
clone size: few; D gene: TRBD1; V gene: TRBV20-1; J gene: TRBJ2-5; CDR3 DNA: TGCAGTGCCCCGATGGACAGGGCCGGCGAGACCCAGTACTTC; CDR3 protein: CSAPMDRAGETQYF
clone size: many; D gene: .; V gene: TRBV5-1; J gene: TRBJ1-6; CDR3 DNA: TGCGCCAGCAGCTTGGCGGACCCTCGAAATAATTCACCCCTCCACTTT; CDR3 protein: CASSLADPRNNSPLHF
clone size: many; D gene: .; V gene: TRBV18; J gene: TRBJ1-4; CDR3 DNA: TGTGCCAGCTCACCCTTCGGACCGAGCACTAATGAAAAACTGTTTTTT; CDR3 protein: CASSPFGPSTNEKLFF
clone size: many; D gene: TRBD2; V gene: TRBV7-6; J gene: TRBJ2-5; CDR3 DNA: TGTGCCAGCAGCTCGCGACTAGCGGGGGATCAAGAGACCCAGTACTTC; CDR3 protein: CASSSRLAGDQETQYF
clone size: many; D gene: TRBD2; V gene: TRBV15; J gene: TRBJ2-1; CDR3 DNA: TGTGCCACCAGCACACTAGCGGGGGACTACAATGAGCAGTTCTTC; CDR3 protein: CATSTLAGDYNEQFF
clone size: many; D gene: .; V gene: TRBV4-3; J gene: TRBJ2-3; CDR3 DNA: TGCGCCAGCAGCCAAGAGACGGAGATCACAGATACGCAGTATTTT; CDR3 protein: CASSQETEITDTQYF
clone size: many; D gene: TRBD1; V gene: TRBV4-3; J gene: TRBJ2-7; CDR3 DNA: TGCGCCAGCAGCCCAACCTTACAGGGGGCGAAGTACGAGCAGTACTTC; CDR3 protein: CASSPTLQGAKYEQYF
clone size: .; D gene: .; V gene: TRBV5-1; J gene: TRBJ2-3; CDR3 DNA: TGCGCCAGCTGCGTTGACGGACGACACACAGATAAGCAGTATTTT; CDR3 protein: CASCVDGRHTDKQYF
clone size: many; D gene: .; V gene: TRBV28; J gene: TRBJ1-4; CDR3 DNA: TGTGCCAGCAGCCCATCTACCAGACTCGCTAATGAAAAACTGTTTTTT; CDR3 protein: CASSPSTRLANEKLFF